The 23 T cell receptor beta chains listed next were all sequenced from one sample in a study of blood T cell repertoires in COVID-19. Measured with immunoSEQ multiplex PCR; TCRdb has only the in-frame clones, and not every one. The table shows 240,000 or so clones, with roughly 87% occurring only once. The sample taken for sequencing was peripheral blood. The receptors shown here come from a woman in her thirties with acute or convalescent COVID-19.

As to this clone: This sample also contains other DNA sequences that code for the same CDR3. The chain recombines TRBV19 with TRBJ2-7; the match to TRBD1 covers 9 bases. Trimming removed 3 bases from V and 1 base from J; junction bases left unmatched: 4. The germline V gene encodes CDR1 LNHDA and CDR2 SQIVND (reference sequence). This CDR3 region has 15 residues. CDR3 DNA sequence: TGTGCCAGTAGTATCCCGGGACAGGGTTCCTACGAGCAGTACTTC. Translation gives CASSIPGQGSYEQYF.

V usage is TRBV5-4 and J usage is TRBJ2-7; the match to TRBD2 covers 7 bases. Germline V lookup: CDR1 SGHNT, CDR2 YYREEE (reference sequence). J gave up 6 bases and V 0 bases, and 6 bases lay outside the gene matches. The length of the CDR3 is 14 residues. The CDR3 loop is CASSLGGRAVEQYF. The CDR3 nucleotides read TGTGCCAGCAGCTTGGGGGGGAGGGCCGTCGAGCAGTACTTC.

V and J are TRBV4-3 and TRBJ2-2; the D gene is possibly TRBD1 (5 bases). Trimming cost V 0 bases and J 4 bases, with 15 bases left between them. Per germline, CDR1 LGHNA and CDR2 YSLEER. This CDR3 is 17 amino acids long. As DNA, the CDR3 is TGCGCCAGCAGCCAAGATCGGGCAGGGATGGTCACCGGGGAGCTGTTTTTT. Its translation is CASSQDRAGMVTGELFF.

This chain connects TRBV5-4 to TRBJ2-7, with D maybe TRBD2 (6 bases). This CDR3 is 16 amino acids long. Trimming stripped 4 bases from V and 8 bases from J, with 25 bases between. Germline V gives CDR1 SGHNT, CDR2 YYREEE (reference sequence). The CDR3 is CASSAGEGGRIGQQYF. The CDR3 DNA reads TGTGCCAGCAGCGCGGGCGAAGGAGGGAGAATAGGCCAGCAGTACTTC.

This chain joins TRBV3-1 (or the pseudogene TRBV3-2) and TRBJ1-2, with a possible D match to TRBD1 (6 bases). CDR3 length: 14 amino acids. V was clipped by 0 bases and J by 5 bases, with 10 bases between them. CDR1 is LGHDT, CDR2 YNNKEL, per germline (reference sequence). In DNA form, the CDR3 reads TGTGCCAGCAGCCAAGAAGGGGGAAGGTATGGCTACACCTTC. It translates to CASSQEGGRYGYTF.

CDR3 in DNA: TGTGCCAGTAGTATAGCCCTTCTAAAGGAGCAGTACTTC. Protein: CASSIALLKEQYF. The V gene is TRBV19, the J gene TRBJ2-7; D gene ambiguous. Germline V gene data show CDR1 as LNHDA and CDR2 as SQIVND (reference sequence). The CDR3 covers 13 residues. With 1 base removed from V and 7 bases from J, the gap between germline ends came to 11 bases.

The chain is built from TRBV6-5 and TRBJ1-2, with 8 bases fitting TRBD1. Trimming cost V 6 bases and J 4 bases; bases outside gene matches: 10. CDR3 length equals 15 residues. The V gene's germline CDR1 is MNHEY and CDR2 SVGAGI. The CDR3 DNA reads as TGTGCCAGCAGAATGCGGACAGGGTCCGGCTATGGCTACACCTTC. It specifies CASRMRTGSGYGYTF.

This clone was seen a few times. J is TRBJ2-2 and V is TRBV5-1; TRBD1 is a possible D gene (6 bases). Germline V gene sequence: CDR1 SGHRS, CDR2 YFSETQ. CDR3 size: 14 residues. Trimming took off 5 bases at V and 4 bases at J, with 12 bases between the two ends. CDR3 DNA: TGCGCCAGCAGTCTGAGGACAGCCACCGGGGAGCTGTTTTTT. Amino acids: CASSLRTATGELFF.

This clone occurred a few times. V gene TRBV9 combines with J gene TRBJ2-2; D perhaps matches TRBD2 (5 bases). Germline values: CDR1 SGDLS, CDR2 YYNGEE. The V gene lost 4 bases and the J gene lost 0 bases, with 10 bases spanning the gap. This CDR3 is 15 amino acids long. The CDR3 loop is CASSPALANTGELFF. The CDR3 DNA sequence: TGTGCCAGCAGCCCCGCACTAGCGAACACCGGGGAGCTGTTTTTT.

This chain uses TRBV20-1 with TRBJ2-7, with unresolved D. Germline lookup yields CDR1 DFQATT and CDR2 SNEGSKA (reference sequence). Trimming shortened V by 3 bases and J by 6 bases, and 15 bases separated the two germline ends. The CDR3 runs 13 residues. CDR3 nucleotide sequence: TGCAGTGCTAGTCTTGTTAGTCTTGGCGAGCAGTACTTC. Translation: CSASLVSLGEQYF.

The gene calls are TRBV19 and TRBJ1-2, with TRBD1 identical over 7 bases. CDR3 length: 15 residues. Germline CDR1 reads LNHDA; CDR2 reads SQIVND (reference sequence). V was clipped by 2 bases and J by 0 bases; unmatched bases: 3. This CDR3 is CASSILGTANYGYTF. DNA for the CDR3: TGTGCCAGTAGTATATTAGGGACAGCTAACTATGGCTACACCTTC. The entire variable domain, with the rest obtained from reference TRBV19 and TRBJ1-2, is as follows: DGGITQSPKYLFRKEGQNVTLSCEQNLNHDAMYWYRQDPGQGLRLIYYSQIVNDFQKGDIAEGYSVSREKKESFPLTVTSAQKNPTAFYLCASSILGTANYGYTFGSGTRLTVV.

The rearrangement uses TRBV15 and TRBJ2-7; 10 bases are a match to TRBD2. The CDR3 loop spans 16 amino acids. CDR1 and CDR2 from the germline V gene are LNHNV and YYDKDF (reference sequence). V dropped 2 bases and J dropped 1; count of bases not matched to a gene: 5. CDR3 region: CATSRLPGLASYEQYF. CDR3 coding DNA: TGTGCCACCAGCAGACTGCCGGGACTAGCGTCCTACGAGCAGTACTTC.

The rearrangement uses TRBV5-8 and TRBJ1-1; TRBD1 is a possible D gene (5 bases). With 0 bases removed from V and 0 bases from J, the gap between germline ends came to 15 bases. The CDR3 length is 17 residues. The germline V gene encodes CDR1 SGHTS and CDR2 YDEGEE. CDR3 nucleotides: TGTGCCAGCAGCTTGGGGCTGGGCGGGGCCGTGAACACTGAAGCTTTCTTT. This gives the protein CASSLGLGGAVNTEAFF.

Comments on this clone: A read error may account for a junction end that differs from germline. The chain carries TRBV19 and TRBJ1-3, with D possibly being TRBD1 (5 bases). The length of the CDR3 is 12 residues. CDR1 is LNHDA, CDR2 SQIVND, per germline (reference sequence). The CDR3 here is CAGRGSGNTIYF. As DNA, the CDR3 is TGTGCCGGTAGGGGCTCCGGAAACACCATATATTTT. The complete variable domain, with remaining parts taken from reference TRBV19 and TRBJ1-3, reads DGGITQSPKYLFRKEGQNVTLSCEQNLNHDAMYWYRQDPGQGLRLIYYSQIVNDFQKGDIAEGYSVSREKKESFPLTVTSAQKNPTAFYLCAGRGSGNTIYFGEGSWLTVV.

The gene calls are TRBV2 and TRBJ2-1; D not certain. The CDR3 sequence is 15 residues long. Germline loops: CDR1 SNHLY, CDR2 FYNNEI. Trimming took off 2 bases at V and 0 bases at J, with 8 bases between the two ends. The CDR3 DNA reads as TGTGCCAGCAGTGAACCTAAAGACTCCTACAATGAGCAGTTCTTC. Translation gives CASSEPKDSYNEQFF.

The chain couples TRBV6-6 to TRBJ1-6; 8 bases line up with TRBD1. The germline V gene has CDR1 MNHNY and CDR2 SVGAGI (reference sequence). Unmatched junction bases numbered 3, after V lost 2 bases and J lost 6 bases. The CDR3 is made up of 15 amino acids. Here the CDR3 DNA reads TGTGCCAGCAGTTACGGGACAGGCGGTAATTCACCCCTCCACTTT. It yields the protein CASSYGTGGNSPLHF.

The chain joins TRBV18 to TRBJ2-4; 13 nucleotides match TRBD2. The CDR3 sequence is 20 residues long. Germline-derived CDR1 and CDR2 are KGHSH and LQKENI. J gave up 4 bases and V 2 bases, and 14 bases lay outside the gene matches. CDR3 nucleotide sequence: TGTGCCAGCTCACCAGCACTAGCGGGAGGGCCCGCTATTGGGAAAAACATTCAGTACTTC. Amino acid sequence: CASSPALAGGPAIGKNIQYF.

The chain's CDR3 is CASLLDRGNTEAFF. CDR3 sequence (DNA): TGTGCCAGCTTGTTGGACAGGGGGAACACTGAAGCTTTCTTT. This chain joins TRBV6-5 and TRBJ1-1; TRBD1 aligns across 9 bases. Germline lookup yields CDR1 MNHEY and CDR2 SVGAGI. The junction had 5 bases not matched to a gene; V was cut back by 8 bases and J by 1 base. The CDR3 runs 14 residues.

V is TRBV7-9 and J is TRBJ1-4, with TRBD1 matching 12 bases. There are 16 residues in the CDR3. J gave up 9 bases and V 0 bases, and 5 bases lay outside the gene matches. The germline CDR1 and CDR2 sequences are SEHNR and FQNEAQ (reference sequence). The CDR3 DNA reads TGTGCCAGCAGCTTAGCTGCCGGGACAGGGGGCAAAAAACTGTTTTTT. The encoded protein is CASSLAAGTGGKKLFF.

For the CDR3, the DNA is TGTGCCAGCAGCTTCGGGACAGGACTTCGGGGGACCCAGTACTTC. This translates into CASSFGTGLRGTQYF. The chain has TRBV7-9 and TRBJ2-5; the match to TRBD1 covers 8 bases. Germline trimming cut 3 bases from V and 7 bases from J; bases unmatched to any gene: 10. Germline CDR1 SEHNR, CDR2 FQNEAQ (reference sequence). The CDR3 totals 15 residues.

V gene TRBV19 combines with J gene TRBJ1-1; tentative D call: TRBD1 (5 bases). V was trimmed by 5 bases and J by 4 bases, leaving 8 bases between them. The CDR3 length is 12 residues. The germline CDR1 and CDR2 sequences are LNHDA and SQIVND (reference sequence). CDR3 DNA sequence: TGTGCCAGTAGTGACAGCATCACTGAAGCTTTCTTT. Protein sequence: CASSDSITEAFF.

This chain connects TRBV5-1 to TRBJ2-5, with a weak D call TRBD1 (6 bases). This CDR3 region has 15 residues. The V and J ends lost 0 bases and 5 bases respectively, with 14 bases between them. Per the germline V gene, CDR1 is SGHRS and CDR2 is YFSETQ. CDR3 protein: CASSLAGGADETQYF. In DNA form, the CDR3 reads TGCGCCAGCAGCTTGGCTGGGGGCGCGGATGAGACCCAGTACTTC.

V and J are TRBV9 and TRBJ2-1; TRBD1 aligns across 8 bases. Germline V gene data show CDR1 as SGDLS and CDR2 as YYNGEE. Trimming at V came to 3 bases and at J to 6 bases, leaving 2 bases not matched to a gene. The CDR3 runs 13 residues. CDR3 coding DNA: TGTGCCAGCAGCGCCGGGACAGGCAATGAGCAGTTCTTC. As protein: CASSAGTGNEQFF.